This is a list of T cell receptor beta chains from one sample in a study of T cells in narcolepsy. Profiling relied on immunoSEQ multiplex PCR, and the TCRdb table lists in-frame clones only, not all of them. The table includes approximately 20,000 clones, 90% to 95% detected once. Sequencing was carried out using CD45RA- memory CD4+ T cells from PBMCs. The receptors shown here come from a human donor with narcolepsy. CDR3s leave out the opening cysteine and the closing phenylalanine or tryptophan. The D gene is left open where the match is weak.

v_call,j_call,d_call,cdr3_aa
TRBV2,TRBJ2-7,-,ASSETRQGGDEQY
TRBV7-9,TRBJ2-7,TRBD2,ASSFIAGDSYEQY
TRBV5-6,TRBJ2-7,TRBD2,ASSPGTSQQY
TRBV30,TRBJ2-7,-,AFAPVSYEQY
TRBV6-5,TRBJ1-1,-,ASSRMARAF
TRBV14,TRBJ1-4,-,ASSLITVRGGEKLF
TRBV7-9,TRBJ1-1,TRBD1,ASSFYGQGARAF
TRBV10-2,TRBJ2-3,-,ASSESTILTATDTQY
TRBV15,TRBJ1-2,-,ATSRALSTGRGYT
TRBV19,TRBJ2-7,-,ASSNYDEQY
TRBV28,TRBJ2-2,-,ASSLATGELF
TRBV7-2,TRBJ2-2,-,ASSLWAGRGGELF
TRBV11-2,TRBJ1-3,TRBD1,ASSPRTGGNTIY
TRBV19,TRBJ1-1,-,ASSQVSNTEAF
TRBV5-5,TRBJ1-6,-,ASSLVGHLDSPLH
TRBV7-2,TRBJ1-2,-,ASSLFAPGTPKGGYT
TRBV13,TRBJ2-6,-,ASSLVTGGANVLT
TRBV5-5,TRBJ1-5,-,ASSLSAGSGNQPQH
TRBV18,TRBJ1-2,-,ASSPEANSYGYT
TRBV7-9,TRBJ1-2,TRBD1,ASSARRDSGAYGYT
TRBV4-2,TRBJ1-5,TRBD1,ASSQETGGQPQH
TRBV18,TRBJ1-5,TRBD1,ASSPPGTDRTQPQH
TRBV7-2,TRBJ1-2,TRBD1,ASSFDRDGAYGYT
TRBV27,TRBJ1-2,-,ASSFTPPRGGYT
TRBV5-1,TRBJ1-1,TRBD1,ASTEGAVSTEAF
TRBV29-1,TRBJ2-1,-,SVAGGTPSYNEQF